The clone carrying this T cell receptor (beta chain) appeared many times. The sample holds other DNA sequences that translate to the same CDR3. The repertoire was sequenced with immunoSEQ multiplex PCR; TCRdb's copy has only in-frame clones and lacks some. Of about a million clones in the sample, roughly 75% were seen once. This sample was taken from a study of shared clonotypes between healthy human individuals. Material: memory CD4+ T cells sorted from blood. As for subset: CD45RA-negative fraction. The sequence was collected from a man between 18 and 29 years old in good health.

CDR3 sequence reads: CASSLGQGNYGYTF. CDR3 coding DNA: TGTGCCAGCAGTCTAGGACAGGGGAACTATGGCTACACCTTC. The gene calls are TRBV2 and TRBJ1-2; TRBD1 agrees at 9 bases. The ends lost 5 bases at V and 2 bases at J; junction bases unmatched: 3. CDR3 length: 14 residues. Looked up from germline, CDR1 is SNHLY and CDR2 is FYNNEI.